A single sample gave rise to the 10 T cell receptor beta chains below, sequenced in a study of blood T cell repertoires in COVID-19. Sequenced by immunoSEQ multiplex PCR; TCRdb stores in-frame clones only, minus some. The data show roughly 280,000 clones, over 80% seen once. The sample comprised peripheral blood. The receptors originated from a man aged 55 to 70 who had recovered from COVID-19.

The chain is built from TRBV20-1 and TRBJ2-1; 12 bases fit TRBD2. The germline gives CDR1 DFQATT, CDR2 SNEGSKA (reference sequence). The CDR3 runs 15 residues. With V trimmed by 3 bases and J by 9 bases, 9 bases remained unmatched. CDR3 protein: CSASFLAGGPGEQFF. Written as DNA, the CDR3 is TGCAGTGCTAGTTTTCTAGCGGGAGGGCCGGGTGAGCAGTTCTTC.

The chain combines TRBV3-1 (or the pseudogene TRBV3-2) with TRBJ2-1; the match to TRBD2 covers 11 bases. Germline values: CDR1 LGHDT, CDR2 YNNKEL (reference sequence). The CDR3 spans 15 residues. The V gene end was trimmed by 4 bases and the J gene end by 2 bases; junction bases not matched to a gene: 1. The CDR3 DNA follows: TGTGCCAGCAGCCCGACTAGCGGGGCCTACAATGAGCAGTTCTTC. This sequence encodes CASSPTSGAYNEQFF.

This chain connects TRBV30 to TRBJ2-5; a weak D match, TRBD2 (7 bases). The ends were cut back, 2 bases at V and 1 base at J, with 8 bases in the middle. Germline assignment: CDR1 GTSNPN and CDR2 SVGIG (reference sequence). The CDR3 has 13 residues. CDR3 nucleotides: TGTGCCTGGAGTAGGGGGGGCCAAGAGACCCAGTACTTC. Its protein product is CAWSRGGQETQYF.

The chain uses TRBV18 and TRBJ1-2, with D maybe TRBD1 (5 bases). CDR1 and CDR2 (germline): KGHSH, LQKENI. V was cut by 0 bases and J by 2 bases, with 10 bases left in between. The CDR3 covers 15 residues. CDR3 DNA: TGTGCCAGCTCACCACCGCGGGGCGACAACTATGGCTACACCTTC. It is translated as CASSPPRGDNYGYTF.

The rearrangement joins TRBV5-1 to TRBJ2-5; 9 bases align to TRBD1. CDR1 and CDR2 from the germline V gene are SGHRS and YFSETQ. The V and J ends lost 7 bases and 5 bases, in that order; junction bases with no gene match: 9. The CDR3 is 14 amino acids. The CDR3 DNA follows: TGCGCCAGCGCCGGTGGACAGGGGTACGAGACCCAGTACTTC. Protein product: CASAGGQGYETQYF.

This rearrangement joins TRBV5-1 to TRBJ1-6; 11 nucleotides align to TRBD1. CDR3 length: 14 amino acids. From germline, CDR1 is SGHRS and CDR2 YFSETQ. V trimming: 7 bases; J trimming: 5 bases; junction bases outside the gene matches: 2. The CDR3 coding sequence is TGCGCCAGCGGGACAGGGGGGGATAATTCACCCCTCCACTTT. Encoded protein: CASGTGGDNSPLHF.

The CDR3 region has the DNA TGTGCCAGCAGAAAAGGGACAGGGGGGACAGATACGCAGTATTTT. Translated: CASRKGTGGTDTQYF. The chain is built from TRBV6-5 and TRBJ2-3; TRBD1 agrees at 11 bases. The CDR3 sequence is 15 residues long. Germline V lookup: CDR1 MNHEY, CDR2 SVGAGI. V shed 6 bases, J shed 3 bases, and the junction held 5 bases outside the gene matches.

The V and J genes are TRBV10-3 and TRBJ1-5; D perhaps matches TRBD1 (5 bases). The V gene's germline CDR1 is ENHRY and CDR2 SYGVKD. V dropped 10 bases and J dropped 4 bases, with 14 bases sitting between them. The CDR3 is made up of 13 amino acids. CDR3 in DNA: TGTGCCACGCGGGAGGGGTCTAATCAGCCCCAGCATTTT. It is translated as CATREGSNQPQHF.

The chain carries TRBV6-5 and TRBJ2-7, with 7 bases aligning to TRBD2. Germline CDR1 reads MNHEY; CDR2 reads SVGAGI. With V trimmed by 5 bases and J by 3 bases, 4 bases remained unmatched. The CDR3 covers 13 residues. CDR3 protein: CASSRGGRYEQYF. DNA for the CDR3: TGTGCCAGCAGTCGCGGGGGACGCTACGAGCAGTACTTC.

The gene calls are TRBV7-8 and TRBJ1-1; D might be TRBD1 (6 bases). The germline V and J ends were trimmed by 5 bases and 4 bases, with 11 bases remaining between them. Germline lookup yields CDR1 SGHVS and CDR2 FQNEAQ. The CDR3 spans 13 residues. CDR3 region: CASSRDTSTEAFF. CDR3 nucleotide sequence: TGTGCCAGCAGCCGGGACACAAGCACTGAAGCTTTCTTT.